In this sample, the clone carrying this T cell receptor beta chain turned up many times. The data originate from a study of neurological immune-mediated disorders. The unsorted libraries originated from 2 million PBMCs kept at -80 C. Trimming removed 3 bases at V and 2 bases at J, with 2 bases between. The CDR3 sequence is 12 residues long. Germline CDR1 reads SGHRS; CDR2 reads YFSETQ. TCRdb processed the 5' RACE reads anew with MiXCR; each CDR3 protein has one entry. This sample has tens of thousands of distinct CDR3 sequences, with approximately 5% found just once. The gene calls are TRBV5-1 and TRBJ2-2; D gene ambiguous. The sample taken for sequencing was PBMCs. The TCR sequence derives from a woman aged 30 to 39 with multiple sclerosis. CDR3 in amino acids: CASSSNTGELFF. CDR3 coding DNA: TGCGCCAGCAGCTCAAACACCGGGGAGCTGTTTTTT.